The 10 T cell receptor beta chains in this list originate from one sample, sequenced in a study of cytomegalovirus exposure and HLA in healthy donors. Amplification used 60 Vbeta primers and 13 Jbeta primers. Clones were sequenced by immunoSEQ multiplex PCR, and TCRdb holds only the in-frame ones, with some missing. This sample has over 130,000 clones, with approximately 79% found just once. Sequencing was carried out using PBMCs. These receptor sequences come from a female donor in good health and CMV-seronegative.

The J gene is TRBJ1-5, the V gene TRBV4-1, with D possibly TRBD1 on 5 matching bases. Per germline, CDR1 MGHRA and CDR2 YSYEKL. CDR3 length equals 17 residues. V lost 1 base to trimming and J lost 2 bases, with 15 bases between them. CDR3 protein: CASSQVPQVQGNQPQHF. The CDR3 DNA follows: TGCGCCAGCAGCCAAGTCCCCCAGGTACAGGGCAATCAGCCCCAGCATTTT.

The rearrangement joins TRBV2 to TRBJ1-1, with 7 nucleotides matching TRBD1. J was trimmed by 0 bases and V by 6 bases; bases with no gene match: 4. The CDR3 is 14 residues long. CDR1 and CDR2 (germline): SNHLY, FYNNEI. The CDR3 coding sequence is TGTGCCAGCAGGACCAGGGGGGTGAACACTGAAGCTTTCTTT. It translates to CASRTRGVNTEAFF. Supplemented by reference TRBV2 and TRBJ1-1, the full variable domain reads EPEVTQTPSHQVTQMGQEVILRCVPISNHLYFYWYRQILGQKVEFLVSFYNNEISEKSEIFDDQFSVERPDGSNFTLKIRSTKLEDSAMYFCASRTRGVNTEAFFGQGTRLTVV.

This chain uses TRBV5-3 with TRBJ2-7; D is unresolved. TRBV5-3 is an open reading frame, and its role is uncertain. The CDR3 extends over 17 amino acids. V was trimmed by 0 bases and J by 0 bases, leaving 16 bases between them. CDR3 DNA: TGTGCCAGAAGCTTGGCGACTGACCCTGTCTGCTCCTACGAGCAGTACTTC. Encoded protein: CARSLATDPVCSYEQYF.

The V and J genes are TRBV6-5 and TRBJ2-2, with 9 bases that match TRBD1. This CDR3 comprises 15 residues. The germline V gene encodes CDR1 MNHEY and CDR2 SVGAGI. The J segment lost 4 bases and the V segment lost 5 bases, leaving 5 bases of the junction unmatched. The CDR3 sequence is CASSPGQGVTGELFF. The CDR3 DNA reads TGTGCCAGCAGTCCGGGACAGGGTGTCACCGGGGAGCTGTTTTTT.

This sequence joins TRBV19 and TRBJ2-1; TRBD1 aligns across 7 bases. This CDR3 is built from 15 residues. Trimming cost V 1 base and J 2 bases; bases outside gene matches: 2. Germline loops: CDR1 LNHDA, CDR2 SQIVND (reference sequence). CDR3 sequence: CASSIGGQPYNEQFF. The DNA for the CDR3 is TGTGCCAGTAGTATAGGGGGACAGCCCTACAATGAGCAGTTCTTC.

The genes are TRBV28 and TRBJ2-6, with no clear D. The V gene lost 6 bases and the J gene lost 0 bases, with 9 bases spanning the gap. CDR1 MDHEN and CDR2 SYDVKM come from the germline V gene. The CDR3 loop spans 15 amino acids. The CDR3 region is CASSHRSSGANVLTF. In DNA, the CDR3 is TGTGCCAGCAGCCACCGGTCCTCTGGGGCCAACGTCCTGACTTTC.

The rearrangement uses TRBV14 and TRBJ2-7; D is possibly TRBD1 (5 bases). V lost 6 bases, J lost 2 bases, and 14 bases lay in between. The germline V gene has CDR1 SGHDN and CDR2 FVKESK. The CDR3 runs 14 residues. The CDR3 protein is CASSQGPSPYEQYF. CDR3 nucleotide sequence: TGTGCCAGCAGTCAGGGTCCGTCGCCCTACGAGCAGTACTTC.

In this sample, this clone turned up once. V gene TRBV6-5 combines with J gene TRBJ2-2; possible D gene TRBD2, 7 bases. CDR1 is MNHEY, CDR2 SVGAGI, per germline. The CDR3 extends over 15 amino acids. V lost 6 bases and J 6 bases, leaving 17 bases between the germline ends. CDR3 in DNA: TGTGCCAGCAGGGACTCTAGGGGGAGGGCCGGGGAGCTGTTTTTT. Protein: CASRDSRGRAGELFF.

This clone showed up just once. The genes are TRBV28 and TRBJ2-1; D unresolved. Trimming took off 3 bases at V and 2 bases at J, with 8 bases between the two ends. This CDR3 has 14 amino acids. Germline assignment: CDR1 MDHEN and CDR2 SYDVKM. The CDR3 sequence is CASSFGLAYNEQFF. In DNA form, the CDR3 reads TGTGCCAGCAGTTTCGGGTTGGCCTACAATGAGCAGTTCTTC.

V usage is TRBV9 and J usage is TRBJ2-5; 8 bases are shared with TRBD2. This CDR3 has 16 amino acids. After removal of 3 bases from V and 3 bases from J, the junction contained 10 bases not matched to a gene. CDR1 SGDLS and CDR2 YYNGEE come from the germline V gene. CDR3 DNA sequence: TGTGCCAGCAGCGGGGCGGGAGGTTTAAAGGAAGAGACCCAGTACTTC. Amino acid sequence: CASSGAGGLKEETQYF.